Reported below is one TCR beta chain. The data stem from a study of control samples from healthy donors and cancer patients. Method: immunoSEQ multiplex PCR; TCRdb's copy keeps in-frame clones and lacks some. This table has about 170,000 clones, around 88% appearing once. Sequencing input: blood. The origin of this receptor is a woman in her thirties in good health.

The CDR3 sequence: CATSTATYNEQFF. In DNA form, the CDR3 reads TGTGCCACCAGCACAGCGACCTACAATGAGCAGTTCTTC. The genes are TRBV24-1 and TRBJ2-1; no clear D gene. V lost 7 bases, J lost 2 bases, and 8 bases lay in between. The CDR3 has 13 amino acids. CDR1 and CDR2 (germline): KGHDR, SFDVKD.